In this sample, the clone carrying this T cell receptor beta chain turned up once. The PCR ran on 60 Vbeta and 13 Jbeta primers. Sequenced by immunoSEQ multiplex PCR; TCRdb stores in-frame clones only, minus some. The table records some 110,000 clones, around 80% of them present only once. CDR1 and CDR2 from the germline V gene are SGHTA and FQGNSA. CDR3 length: 16 residues. J lost 0 bases, V lost 5 bases, and 7 bases had no gene match. These donors counted as nominally healthy when sampled, but unrecorded immune exposures were likely. This sample was included in a study of cytomegalovirus exposure and HLA in healthy donors.

This sequence joins TRBV7-2 and TRBJ1-5, with 7 bases that match TRBD1. The source material was PBMCs. This TCR came from a man aged 50 or older in good health and CMV-seronegative. In nucleotides, the CDR3 is TGTGCCAGCAGCCCCTGGACAGGAATTAGCAATCAGCCCCAGCATTTT. Its protein product is CASSPWTGISNQPQHF.